What follows is one TCR beta chain and its context. What it binds is unknown. Researchers tagged individual cDNA molecules with unique molecular identifiers. Using its own MiXCR run on the 5' RACE reads, TCRdb lists one record per CDR3 protein. The profile shows 45,000 to 60,000 distinct CDR3 sequences, around 10% of them singletons. The data derive from a study of early T cells in non-severe SARS-CoV-2 infection. Study summary: Unpaired chains resulted from sequencing bulk RNA of unsorted whole blood.

Study-wide findings and caveats: Anti-spike CD8 responses were favored by VDJdb matching, which missed private and CD4 specificities.

Sequenced here: whole blood, sampled at baseline. The source of this sequence is an adult who was a healthcare worker with PCR-confirmed SARS-CoV-2 infection or an uninfected control (not recorded which).

The CDR3 loop is CASSQDGSGRNNEQFF. In nucleotides, the CDR3 is TGCGCCAGCAGCCAAGATGGATCGGGTCGAAACAATGAGCAGTTCTTC. The chain carries TRBV4-1 and TRBJ2-1; D ambiguous. Trimming cost V 0 bases and J 5 bases, with 14 bases left between them. Germline assignment: CDR1 MGHRA and CDR2 YSYEKL. The CDR3 runs to 16 residues.